This TCR beta chain was captured by sequencing in a study of T-cell reconstitution after alpha-beta-depleted transplantation in children. The CDR3 consists of 13 residues. CDR1 is MDHEN and CDR2 is SYDVKM in the germline V gene. Trimming removed 10 bases from V and 3 bases from J, with 16 bases in between. Preparation of the TCRbeta library used unique molecular identifiers. TCRdb reanalysed the PCR reads using MiXCR and keeps one entry per CDR3 protein. The sample lists hundreds of thousands of distinct CDR3 sequences; about 12% were seen once. Whole-study results and caveats: About two months after transplant, alpha-beta T cells reportedly came from several hundred expanded graft clones. Newly generated T cells supplied most T-cell counts and diversity one year post-transplant.

For this clonotype: The antigen remains undetermined.

The sequence was collected from a girl aged 2 to 10 with congenital amegakaryocytic thrombocytopenia, due to receive a stem cell transplant. The J gene is TRBJ2-7, the V gene TRBV28; unclear D gene. Here the sequenced sample was PBMCs, taken before TCRalphabeta/CD19-depleted stem cell transplant. CDR3 in amino acids: CAIGPGLYYEQYF. The CDR3 DNA reads TGTGCCATCGGCCCGGGCCTCTACTACGAGCAGTACTTC.